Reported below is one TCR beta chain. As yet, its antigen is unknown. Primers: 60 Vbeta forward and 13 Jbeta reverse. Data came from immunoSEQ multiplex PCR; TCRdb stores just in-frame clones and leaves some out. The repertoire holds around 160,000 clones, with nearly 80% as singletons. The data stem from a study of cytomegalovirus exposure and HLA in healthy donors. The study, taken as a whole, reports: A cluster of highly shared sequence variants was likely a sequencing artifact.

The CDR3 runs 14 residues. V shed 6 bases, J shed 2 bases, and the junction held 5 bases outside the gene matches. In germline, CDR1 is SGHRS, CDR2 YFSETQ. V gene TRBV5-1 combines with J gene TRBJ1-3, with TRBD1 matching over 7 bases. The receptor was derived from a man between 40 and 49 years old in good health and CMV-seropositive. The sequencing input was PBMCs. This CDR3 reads CASNPGTAGNTIYF. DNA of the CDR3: TGCGCCAGCAACCCCGGGACAGCTGGAAACACCATATATTTT.